A selection of T cell receptor beta chains follows, all from one sample in a study of T cell repertoires in cytomegalovirus infection. One entry per CDR3 protein, called by TCRdb with MiXCR from the reads. The table records about 140,000 distinct CDR3 sequences, 6.5% of them present only once. Specimen: PBMCs. The receptors shown here come from a human donor in good health (CMV status not recorded). Some clones in this sample may be carry-over from other donors' samples. Each CDR3 is given with its conserved first and last residue. The D gene is left open where the match is weak. Expanded clones are given a class, and other clones once, few, many or no size at all.

abundance	j_gene	d_gene	v_gene	CDR3nt	CDR3aa
many	TRBJ1-1	NA	TRBV6-1	TGTGCCAGCAATACAGGGAATATGAACACTGAAGCTTTCTTT	CASNTGNMNTEAFF
few	TRBJ1-4	TRBD1	TRBV20-1	TGCAGTGCTACCACAGGGGGATCGACTAATGAAAAACTGTTTTTT	CSATTGGSTNEKLFF
NA	TRBJ1-2	NA	TRBV25-1	TGTGCCAGCAGTCCAGGGCATAATGGCTACACCTTC	CASSPGHNGYTF
few	TRBJ1-1	TRBD1	TRBV5-4	TGTGCCAGCAGCCAGGGACAGAGGGGGTCAAACACTGAAGCTTTCTTT	CASSQGQRGSNTEAFF
many	TRBJ1-5	NA	TRBV5-8	TGTGCCAGCAGCTTGGAGGGCGCGTCGAATCAGCCCCAGCATTTT	CASSLEGASNQPQHF
many	TRBJ1-5	NA	TRBV6-1	TGTGCCAGCAGTGAAGCGCGCGGAGGCAATCAGCCCCAGCATTTT	CASSEARGGNQPQHF
many	TRBJ1-5	NA	TRBV6-2/TRBV6-3	TGTGCCAGCAGGGAACAGGGCCTGATATCAAACAATCAGCCCCAGCATTTT	CASREQGLISNNQPQHF
many	TRBJ1-1	NA	TRBV29-1	TGCAGCGTTGTTGCCACTTCGGTGAACACTGAAGCTTTCTTT	CSVVATSVNTEAFF
many	TRBJ1-2	TRBD1	TRBV7-2	TGTGCCAGCAGCTGGGACAGGAATAACTATGGCTACACCTTC	CASSWDRNNYGYTF
many	TRBJ2-2	NA	TRBV19	TGTGCCAGTAGAAAACGGAGTCATCCAACCGGGGAGCTGTTTTTT	CASRKRSHPTGELFF
few	TRBJ1-5	NA	TRBV28	TGTGCCAGCAGTTTAATCGGAGGCCCCTCCAGTCAGCCCCAGCATTTT	CASSLIGGPSSQPQHF
many	TRBJ2-3	TRBD2	TRBV12-3/TRBV12-4	TGTGCCAGCAGTCCGGGGACTAGCGGTTTGACAGATACGCAGTATTTT	CASSPGTSGLTDTQYF
NA	TRBJ2-6	NA	TRBV7-2	TGTGCCAGCAGCTCCCGACAGGCCCGACTCTCTGGGGCCAACGTCCTGACTTTC	CASSSRQARLSGANVLTF
few	TRBJ2-1	TRBD2	TRBV20-1	TGCAGTGCTGTAACCGGGACTAGCGGGGTCAATGAGCAGTTCTTC	CSAVTGTSGVNEQFF
many	TRBJ1-2	NA	TRBV20-1	TGCAGTGCCTCACAGGACGGCAACTATGGCTACACCTTC	CSASQDGNYGYTF
many	TRBJ1-6	TRBD1	TRBV27	TGTGCCAGCAGTTTATTGTTGACAGGGGGACTTTCACCCCTCCACTTT	CASSLLLTGGLSPLHF
many	TRBJ1-4	TRBD1	TRBV7-8	TGTGCCAGCAGCTTAAGGCGGACAGGGGAGTCGGAAAAACTGTTTTTT	CASSLRRTGESEKLFF
NA	TRBJ1-2	NA	TRBV28	TGTGCCAGCAGTTTTCCCCAGATGGGCGTTGGCTACACCTTC	CASSFPQMGVGYTF
few	TRBJ1-6	NA	TRBV19	TGTGCCAGTAGTATTCATTCACCCCTCCACTTT	CASSIHSPLHF
NA	TRBJ1-2	TRBD1	TRBV7-3	TGTGCCAGCAGCTTAATTGGTTCCCCAGGGGGATATGGCTACACCTTC	CASSLIGSPGGYGYTF
many	TRBJ1-3	NA	TRBV28	TGTGCCAGCCAGGTCCTCCTCAACTCTGGAAACACCATATATTTT	CASQVLLNSGNTIYF
many	TRBJ2-1	TRBD2	TRBV7-7	TGTGCTAGCAGCTTAGGGACTAGCGGGGAGCAGTTCTTC	CASSLGTSGEQFF
many	TRBJ2-5	TRBD1	TRBV10-3	TGTGCCATCAGTAGAGCCGGGACAGTCCAAGAGACCCAGTACTTC	CAISRAGTVQETQYF
NA	TRBJ2-2	TRBD2	TRBV7-6	TGTGCCAGCAGCTCAACTAGCGGGGGGGCTGGGACCGGGGAGCTGTTTTTT	CASSSTSGGAGTGELFF
many	TRBJ1-2	TRBD1	TRBV4-2	TGTGCCAGCAGCTTATCGGGACAGGGCATCTATGGCTACACCTTC	CASSLSGQGIYGYTF
many	TRBJ2-1	NA	TRBV20-1	TGCAGTGCCCCCAGACAGACCCCCTCCTACAATGAGCAGTTCTTC	CSAPRQTPSYNEQFF
NA	TRBJ2-5	TRBD2	TRBV4-1	TGCGCCAGCAGCCAAGTGGGGGGGACTAGCGGCCAAGAGACCCAGTACTTC	CASSQVGGTSGQETQYF
NA	TRBJ2-7	NA	TRBV29-1	TGCAGCGTTGCGGGGGACCCCCGATTTTACGAGCAGTACTTC	CSVAGDPRFYEQYF
many	TRBJ1-2	TRBD1	TRBV7-2	TGTGCCAGCAGCTTAGCGGGACAGGGCTATGGCTACACCTTC	CASSLAGQGYGYTF
many	TRBJ2-3	TRBD2	TRBV7-8	TGTGCCAGCAGCTTATGGTCTGCGGGAGGTCCAGATACGCAGTATTTT	CASSLWSAGGPDTQYF
many	TRBJ2-7	NA	TRBV24-1	TGTGCCACCAGTGTCGCACACGACCTACCCTTC	CATSVAHDLPF
many	TRBJ2-7	TRBD2	TRBV7-9	TGTGCCAGCAGCTTAGCGCGACTAGCGGGAGATCCCTACGAGCAGTACTTC	CASSLARLAGDPYEQYF
many	TRBJ2-2	TRBD1	TRBV7-2	TGTGCCAGCAGCCTCACAGGGGCGAACACCGGGGAGCTGTTTTTT	CASSLTGANTGELFF
many	TRBJ2-5	TRBD2	TRBV7-2	TGTGCCAGCAGCGCGCCGTGGACTAGCGGAACATTACAAGAGACCCAGTACTTC	CASSAPWTSGTLQETQYF
many	TRBJ1-1	NA	TRBV7-2	TGTGCCAGCAGCTTAGATTCGGCCAGGGGAACTGAAGCTTTCTTT	CASSLDSARGTEAFF
once	TRBJ1-1	NA	TRBV29-1	TGCGGCGTTGCCACCAACACTGAAGCTTTCTTT	CGVATNTEAFF
many	TRBJ2-6	NA	TRBV7-8	TGTGCCAGCAGCTTAGTTGCAGGTTCTGGGGCCAACGTCCTGACTTTC	CASSLVAGSGANVLTF
many	TRBJ2-1	NA	TRBV24-1	TGTGCCACCAGTGATCACCGGGACAATGAGCAGTTCTTC	CATSDHRDNEQFF
many	TRBJ1-1	NA	TRBV28	TGTGCCAGCAGTTTATGGGGCCGTGGGGCTTTCTTT	CASSLWGRGAFF
many	TRBJ2-3	NA	TRBV12-3/TRBV12-4	TGTGCCAGCAGCAAACATGGTGGGGGGGGCCCCACAGATACGCAGTATTTT	CASSKHGGGGPTDTQYF
few	TRBJ1-3	NA	TRBV20-1	TGCAGTGCTAGCCCCGTGGACACCATATATTTT	CSASPVDTIYF
many	TRBJ1-1	NA	TRBV7-2	TGTGCCAGCAGCTCAATAAGGGGCACTGAAGCTTTCTTT	CASSSIRGTEAFF
few	TRBJ1-5	NA	TRBV4-3	TGCGCCAGCAGCGGGGGGAGACAGCCAAATCAGCCCCAGCATTTT	CASSGGRQPNQPQHF
NA	TRBJ1-4	NA	TRBV12-3/TRBV12-4	TGTGCCAGCAGTTTCACGGGAGCGGCTGCAACTAATGAAAAACTGTTTTTT	CASSFTGAAATNEKLFF
many	TRBJ2-1	NA	TRBV7-9	TGTGCCAGCAGCTTAGTTAGAGGGGCGAATGAGCAGTTCTTC	CASSLVRGANEQFF
many	TRBJ2-7	NA	TRBV7-2	TGTGCCAGCAGCTTAGACAGGTCCATCTACGAGCAGTACTTC	CASSLDRSIYEQYF
NA	TRBJ2-2	TRBD1	TRBV18	TGTGCCAGCTCACCCTGGACAGGGGAAAACACCGGGGAGCTGTTTTTT	CASSPWTGENTGELFF
many	TRBJ2-5	NA	TRBV10-3	TGTGCCACCAATCCAAAGGCTGGTAATCAAAAAGAGACCCAGTACTTC	CATNPKAGNQKETQYF
NA	TRBJ1-5	NA	TRBV20-1	TGCAGTGCTAGCTTGGACTTCAATCAGCCCCAGCATTTT	CSASLDFNQPQHF
few	TRBJ2-5	TRBD2	TRBV9	TGTGCCAGCAGCGCGGGGACTAGCGGATTGGAGACCCAGTACTTC	CASSAGTSGLETQYF
many	TRBJ1-2	NA	TRBV19	TGTGCCAGTAGTCGGCAGATTAACAACATCTATGGCTACACCTTC	CASSRQINNIYGYTF
many	TRBJ2-3	TRBD1	TRBV10-3	TGTGCCATCAGTGAGGGGACAGGGGGCTTGTCAGATACGCAGTATTTT	CAISEGTGGLSDTQYF
NA	TRBJ2-5	TRBD2	TRBV19	TGTGCCAGTAGTATAACCGCACTAGCGGGGGCCGCGTACCAAGAGACCCAGTACTTC	CASSITALAGAAYQETQYF
NA	TRBJ1-2	NA	TRBV29-1	TGCAGCGTTGAACCGCGGGCTACAGGACGCTATGGCTACACCTTC	CSVEPRATGRYGYTF
many	TRBJ2-1	NA	TRBV7-3	TGTGCCAGCAGCATAAAAGAAGAGCAGTTCTTC	CASSIKEEQFF
NA	TRBJ2-5	NA	TRBV12-3/TRBV12-4	TGTGCCAGCAGTGCCCTCTGGCGACAAGAGACCCAGTACTTC	CASSALWRQETQYF
many	TRBJ2-7	NA	TRBV7-8	TGTGCCAGCAGCTTCCTGGATGTGGGGTCCTACGAGCAGTACTTC	CASSFLDVGSYEQYF